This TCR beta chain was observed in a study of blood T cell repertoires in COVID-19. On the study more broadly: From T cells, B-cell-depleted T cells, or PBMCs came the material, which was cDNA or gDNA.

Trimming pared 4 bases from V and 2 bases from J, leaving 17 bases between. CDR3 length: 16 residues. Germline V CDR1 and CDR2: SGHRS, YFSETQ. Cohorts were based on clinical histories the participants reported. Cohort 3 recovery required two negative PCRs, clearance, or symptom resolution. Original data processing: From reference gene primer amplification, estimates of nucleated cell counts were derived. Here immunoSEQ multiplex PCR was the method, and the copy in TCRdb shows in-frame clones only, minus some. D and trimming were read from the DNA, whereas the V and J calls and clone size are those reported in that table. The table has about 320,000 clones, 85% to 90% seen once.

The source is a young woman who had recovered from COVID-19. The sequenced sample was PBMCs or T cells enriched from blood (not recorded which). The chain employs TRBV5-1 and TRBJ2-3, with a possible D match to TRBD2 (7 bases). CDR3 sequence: CASSEGTGGPTDTQYF. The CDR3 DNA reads TGCGCCAGCAGCGAGGGGACGGGGGGCCCCACAGATACGCAGTATTTT. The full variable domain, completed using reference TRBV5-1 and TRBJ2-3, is KAGVTQTPRYLIKTRGQQVTLSCSPISGHRSVSWYQQTPGQGLQFLFEYFSETQRNKGNFPGRFSGRQFSNSRSEMNVSTLELGDSALYLCASSEGTGGPTDTQYFGPGTRLTVL.